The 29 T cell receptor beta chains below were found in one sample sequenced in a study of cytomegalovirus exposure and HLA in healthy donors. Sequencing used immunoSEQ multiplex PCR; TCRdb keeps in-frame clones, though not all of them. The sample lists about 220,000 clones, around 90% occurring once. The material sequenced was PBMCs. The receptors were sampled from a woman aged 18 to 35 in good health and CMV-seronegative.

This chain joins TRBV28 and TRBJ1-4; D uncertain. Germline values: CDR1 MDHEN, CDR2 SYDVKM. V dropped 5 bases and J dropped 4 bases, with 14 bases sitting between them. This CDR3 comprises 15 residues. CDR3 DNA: TGTGCCAGCAGTATACCGCTGGGCGATAATGAAAAACTGTTTTTT. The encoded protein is CASSIPLGDNEKLFF.

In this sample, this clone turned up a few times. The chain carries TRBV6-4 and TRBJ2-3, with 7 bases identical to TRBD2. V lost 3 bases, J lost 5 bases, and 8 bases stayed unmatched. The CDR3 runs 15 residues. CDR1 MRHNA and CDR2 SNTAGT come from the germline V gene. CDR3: CASSEAGRHVDTQYF. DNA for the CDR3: TGTGCCAGCAGTGAAGCGGGACGGCACGTAGATACGCAGTATTTT.

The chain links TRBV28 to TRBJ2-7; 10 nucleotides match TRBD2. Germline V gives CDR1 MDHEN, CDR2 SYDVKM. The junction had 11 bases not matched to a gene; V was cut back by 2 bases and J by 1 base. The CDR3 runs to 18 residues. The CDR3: CASSLTGSGRLPSYEQYF. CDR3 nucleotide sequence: TGTGCCAGCAGTTTAACTGGTAGCGGGAGGCTTCCATCCTACGAGCAGTACTTC.

The CDR3 protein is CASSLAEREFDEQYF. The CDR3 nucleotides are TGTGCCAGCAGCTTGGCCGAGCGGGAGTTCGACGAGCAGTACTTC. The chain combines TRBV5-6 with TRBJ2-7; 8 bases align to TRBD2. J was trimmed by 5 bases and V by 0 bases; bases with no gene match: 7. Germline loops: CDR1 SGHDT, CDR2 YYEEEE. The CDR3 loop spans 15 amino acids.

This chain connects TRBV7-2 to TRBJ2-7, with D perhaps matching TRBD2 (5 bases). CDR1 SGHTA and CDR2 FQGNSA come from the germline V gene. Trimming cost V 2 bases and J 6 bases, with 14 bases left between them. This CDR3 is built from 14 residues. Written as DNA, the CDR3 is TGTGCCAGCAGCTTAAATTCGGGCGGGCGCGAGCAGTACTTC. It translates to CASSLNSGGREQYF.

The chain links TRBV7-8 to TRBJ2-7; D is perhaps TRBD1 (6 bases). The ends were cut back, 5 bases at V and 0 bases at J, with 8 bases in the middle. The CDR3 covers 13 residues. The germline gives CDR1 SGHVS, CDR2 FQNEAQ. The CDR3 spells CASSRQDSYEQYF. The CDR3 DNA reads TGTGCCAGCAGCCGACAGGACTCCTACGAGCAGTACTTC.

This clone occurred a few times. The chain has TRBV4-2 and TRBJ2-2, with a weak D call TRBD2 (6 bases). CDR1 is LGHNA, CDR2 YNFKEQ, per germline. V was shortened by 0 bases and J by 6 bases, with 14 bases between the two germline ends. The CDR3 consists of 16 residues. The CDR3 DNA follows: TGTGCCAGCAGCCAAGAGCGGGCGGGATTTCCCGGGGAGCTGTTTTTT. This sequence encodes CASSQERAGFPGELFF.

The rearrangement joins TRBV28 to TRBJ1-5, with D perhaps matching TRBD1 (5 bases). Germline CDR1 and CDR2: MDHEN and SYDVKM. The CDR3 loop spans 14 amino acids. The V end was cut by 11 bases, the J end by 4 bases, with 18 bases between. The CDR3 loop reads CAVGWGGTNQPQHF. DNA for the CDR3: TGTGCCGTTGGATGGGGAGGGACTAATCAGCCCCAGCATTTT.

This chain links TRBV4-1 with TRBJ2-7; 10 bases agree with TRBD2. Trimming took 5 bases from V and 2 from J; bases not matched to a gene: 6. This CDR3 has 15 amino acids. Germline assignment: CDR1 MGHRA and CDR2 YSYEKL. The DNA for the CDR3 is TGCGCCAGCAGCGAGGGACTAGCGCCAACCTACGAGCAGTACTTC. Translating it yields CASSEGLAPTYEQYF.

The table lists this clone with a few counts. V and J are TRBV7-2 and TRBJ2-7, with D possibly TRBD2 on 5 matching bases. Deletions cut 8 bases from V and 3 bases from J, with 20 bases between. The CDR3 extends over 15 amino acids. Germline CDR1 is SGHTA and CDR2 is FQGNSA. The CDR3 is CASRLNRGIIYEQYF. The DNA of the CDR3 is TGTGCCAGCCGCCTGAACAGAGGGATCATCTACGAGCAGTACTTC.

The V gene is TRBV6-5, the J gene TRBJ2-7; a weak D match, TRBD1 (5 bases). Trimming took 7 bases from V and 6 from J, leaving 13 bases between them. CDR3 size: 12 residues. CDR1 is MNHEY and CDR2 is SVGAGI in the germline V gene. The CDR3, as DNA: TGTGCCAGCAACAGACCAGGGTCCGAGCAGTACTTC. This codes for CASNRPGSEQYF.

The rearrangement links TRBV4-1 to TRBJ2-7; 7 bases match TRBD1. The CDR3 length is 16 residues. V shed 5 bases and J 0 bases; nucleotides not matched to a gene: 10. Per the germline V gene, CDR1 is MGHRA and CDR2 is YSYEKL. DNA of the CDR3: TGCGCCAGCAGCTATAGGGACAGTTCGAGCTCCTACGAGCAGTACTTC. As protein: CASSYRDSSSSYEQYF.

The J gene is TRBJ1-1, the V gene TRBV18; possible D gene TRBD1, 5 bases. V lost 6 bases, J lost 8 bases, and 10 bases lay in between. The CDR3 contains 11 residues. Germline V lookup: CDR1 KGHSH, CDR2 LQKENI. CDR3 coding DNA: TGTGCCAGCTCTTTTAACAGGGAAGCTTTCTTT. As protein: CASSFNREAFF.

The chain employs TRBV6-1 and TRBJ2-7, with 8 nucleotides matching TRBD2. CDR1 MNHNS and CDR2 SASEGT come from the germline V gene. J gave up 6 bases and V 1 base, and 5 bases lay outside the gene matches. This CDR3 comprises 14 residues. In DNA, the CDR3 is TGTGCCAGCAGTGAAGTGGGCGGGAGGAGCGAGCAGTACTTC. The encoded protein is CASSEVGGRSEQYF.

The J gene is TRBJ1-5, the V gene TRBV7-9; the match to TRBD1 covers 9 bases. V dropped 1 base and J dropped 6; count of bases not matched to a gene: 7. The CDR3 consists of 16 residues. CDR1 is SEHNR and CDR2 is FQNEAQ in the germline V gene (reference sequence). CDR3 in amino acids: CASSLVIGGQGQPQHF. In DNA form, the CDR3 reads TGTGCCAGCAGCTTAGTTATAGGGGGACAGGGTCAGCCCCAGCATTTT.

Here the CDR3 DNA reads TGTGCCTGGGCCGGACTAGCGGGAGTGCACGGGGAGCTGTTTTTT. It is translated as CAWAGLAGVHGELFF. This rearrangement joins TRBV30 to TRBJ2-2; 13 positions match TRBD2. CDR3 length equals 15 residues. CDR1 and CDR2 from the germline V gene are GTSNPN and SVGIG (reference sequence). After removal of 5 bases from V and 7 bases from J, the junction contained 7 bases not matched to a gene. The full variable domain, completed using reference TRBV30 and TRBJ2-2, is SQTIHQWPATLVQPVGSPLSLECTVEGTSNPNLYWYRQAAGRGLQLLFYSVGIGQISSEVPQNLSASRPQDRQFILSSKKLLLSDSGFYLCAWAGLAGVHGELFFGEGSRLTVL.

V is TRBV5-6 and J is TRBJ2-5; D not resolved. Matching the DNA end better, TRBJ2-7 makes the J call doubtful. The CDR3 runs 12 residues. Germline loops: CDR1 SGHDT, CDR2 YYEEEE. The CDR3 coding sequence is TGTGCCAGCAGCTTGTTCACCTACGAGCAGTACTTC. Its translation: CASSLFTYEQYF.

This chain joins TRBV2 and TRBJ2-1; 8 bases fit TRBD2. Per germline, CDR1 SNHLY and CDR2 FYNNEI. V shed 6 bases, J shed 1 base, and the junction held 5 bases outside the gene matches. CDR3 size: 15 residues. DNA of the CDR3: TGTGCCAGCAGGATCAGCGGGAGTTCCTACAATGAGCAGTTCTTC. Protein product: CASRISGSSYNEQFF.

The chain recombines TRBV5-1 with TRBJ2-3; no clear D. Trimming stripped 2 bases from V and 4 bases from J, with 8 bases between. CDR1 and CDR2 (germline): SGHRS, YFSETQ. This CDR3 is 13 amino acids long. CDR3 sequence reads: CASSFPMADTQYF. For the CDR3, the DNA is TGCGCCAGCAGCTTCCCTATGGCAGATACGCAGTATTTT.

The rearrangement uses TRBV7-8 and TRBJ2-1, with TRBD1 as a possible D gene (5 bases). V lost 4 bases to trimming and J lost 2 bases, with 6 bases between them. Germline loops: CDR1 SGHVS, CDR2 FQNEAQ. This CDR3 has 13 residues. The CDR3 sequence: CASSSTAYNEQFF. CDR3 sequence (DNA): TGTGCCAGCAGCTCGACAGCCTACAATGAGCAGTTCTTC.

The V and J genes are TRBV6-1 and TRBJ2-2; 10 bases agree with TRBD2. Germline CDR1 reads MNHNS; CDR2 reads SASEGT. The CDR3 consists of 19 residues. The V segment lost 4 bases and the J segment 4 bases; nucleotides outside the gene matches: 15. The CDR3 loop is CASSADPRDSGRSTGELFF. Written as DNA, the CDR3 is TGTGCCAGCAGTGCTGACCCCCGTGATAGCGGGAGGAGCACCGGGGAGCTGTTTTTT.

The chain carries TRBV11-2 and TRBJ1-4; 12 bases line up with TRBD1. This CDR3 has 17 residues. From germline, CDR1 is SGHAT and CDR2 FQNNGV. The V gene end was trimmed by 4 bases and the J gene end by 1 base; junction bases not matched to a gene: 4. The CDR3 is CASSSRDRGLTNEKLFF. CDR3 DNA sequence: TGTGCCAGCAGCTCCCGGGACAGGGGGCTAACTAATGAAAAACTGTTTTTT.

The CDR3 nucleotides are TGTGCCAGCAGCTTAGTCCTCCGGGGGACCTTTGAAGCTTTCTTT. Amino acid sequence: CASSLVLRGTFEAFF. The gene calls are TRBV7-8 and TRBJ1-1; weak D call: TRBD1 (5 bases). Germline V gene lookup returns CDR1 SGHVS and CDR2 FQNEAQ. Between the trimmed V and J ends, which lost 1 base and 7 bases, there was a span of 16 bases. This CDR3 region has 15 residues.

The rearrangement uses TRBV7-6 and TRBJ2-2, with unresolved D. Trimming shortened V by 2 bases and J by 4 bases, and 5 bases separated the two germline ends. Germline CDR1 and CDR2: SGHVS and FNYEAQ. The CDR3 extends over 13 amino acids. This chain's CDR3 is CASSLSGTGELFF. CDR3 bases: TGTGCCAGCAGCTTATCAGGCACCGGGGAGCTGTTTTTT. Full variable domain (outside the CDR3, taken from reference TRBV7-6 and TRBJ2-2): GAGVSQSPRYKVTKRGQDVALRCDPISGHVSLYWYRQALGQGPEFLTYFNYEAQQDKSGLPNDRFSAERPEGSISTLTIQRTEQRDSAMYRCASSLSGTGELFFGEGSRLTVL.

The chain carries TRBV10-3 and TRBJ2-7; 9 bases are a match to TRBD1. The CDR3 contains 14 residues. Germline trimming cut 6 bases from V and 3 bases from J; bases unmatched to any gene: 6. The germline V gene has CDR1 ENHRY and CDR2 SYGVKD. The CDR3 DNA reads TGTGCCATCAGGCGACAGGGGGACTTCTACGAGCAGTACTTC. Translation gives CAIRRQGDFYEQYF.

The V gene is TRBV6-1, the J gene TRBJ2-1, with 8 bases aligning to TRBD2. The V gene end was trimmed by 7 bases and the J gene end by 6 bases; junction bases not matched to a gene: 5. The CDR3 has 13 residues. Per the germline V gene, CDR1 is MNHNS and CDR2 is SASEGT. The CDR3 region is CASTRTSSNEQFF. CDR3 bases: TGTGCCAGCACTAGGACTAGCAGCAATGAGCAGTTCTTC.

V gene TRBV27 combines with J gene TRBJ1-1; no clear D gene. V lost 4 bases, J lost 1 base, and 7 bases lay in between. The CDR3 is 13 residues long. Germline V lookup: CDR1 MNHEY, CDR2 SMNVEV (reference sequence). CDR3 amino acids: CASSYEANTEAFF. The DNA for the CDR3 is TGTGCCAGCAGTTATGAGGCGAACACTGAAGCTTTCTTT.

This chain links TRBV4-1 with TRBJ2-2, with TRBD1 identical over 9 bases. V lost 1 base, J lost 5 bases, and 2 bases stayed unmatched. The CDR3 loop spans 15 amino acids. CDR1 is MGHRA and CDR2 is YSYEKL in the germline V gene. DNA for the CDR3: TGCGCCAGCAGCCAAGGGACAGGGGTAACCGGGGAGCTGTTTTTT. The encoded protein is CASSQGTGVTGELFF.

CDR3 sequence reads: CASSPRSQRSSYNEQFF. CDR3 bases: TGTGCCAGCAGCCCGAGATCCCAACGATCCTCCTACAATGAGCAGTTCTTC. The V gene is TRBV21-1, the J gene TRBJ2-1; TRBD2 reflects the table's D call only, with no check against the DNA. TRBV21-1 is labeled a pseudogene. The CDR3 is made up of 17 amino acids.